A single sample gave rise to the 31 T cell receptor beta chains below, sequenced in a study of blood T cell repertoires in COVID-19. The data were produced by immunoSEQ multiplex PCR, yet TCRdb's version contains in-frame clones alone and is incomplete. Of hundreds of thousands of clones listed, around 90% were seen once; the top ten hold around 2.9%. Specimen: PBMCs or T cells enriched from blood (not recorded which). The source of these receptors is a woman aged 45-59 years who had recovered from COVID-19.

The V and J genes are TRBV5-5 and TRBJ2-1, with D perhaps matching TRBD1 (5 bases). CDR3 length: 15 amino acids. V shed 1 base and J shed 1 base, with 9 bases lying between them. CDR1 SGHKS and CDR2 YYEKEE come from the germline V gene (reference sequence). The CDR3 DNA reads as TGTGCCAGCAGCTTGTGGCCAGGGTCCTACAATGAGCAGTTCTTC. It specifies CASSLWPGSYNEQFF.

V and J are TRBV4-2 and TRBJ2-5; 7 positions match TRBD1. This CDR3 is 15 amino acids long. Germline trimming cut 3 bases from V and 5 bases from J; bases unmatched to any gene: 9. Germline V gene lookup returns CDR1 LGHNA and CDR2 YNFKEQ. The CDR3, as DNA: TGTGCCAGCAGCCACGAAACAGGGGTCGGGGAGACCCAGTACTTC. Protein product: CASSHETGVGETQYF.

The chain uses TRBV14 and TRBJ1-6; D gene uncertain. V was clipped by 3 bases and J by 14 bases, with 11 bases between them. This CDR3 has 12 amino acids. The germline V gene encodes CDR1 SGHDN and CDR2 FVKESK. This chain's CDR3 is CASSQGPSTLHF. For the CDR3, the DNA is TGTGCCAGCAGCCAGGGCCCGTCCACCCTCCACTTT.

The V and J genes are TRBV6-5 and TRBJ2-2; tentative D call: TRBD1 (5 bases). This CDR3 is 15 amino acids long. Germline lookup yields CDR1 MNHEY and CDR2 SVGAGI. The germline V and J ends were trimmed by 4 bases and 6 bases, with 15 bases remaining between them. The CDR3 region is CASSFWGVSPGELFF. CDR3 nucleotide sequence: TGTGCCAGCAGTTTTTGGGGCGTGTCGCCCGGGGAGCTGTTTTTT.

The chain joins TRBV14 to TRBJ2-1; TRBD2 might be the D (6 bases). V was trimmed by 4 bases and J by 8 bases, leaving 21 bases between them. Germline V gene sequence: CDR1 SGHDN, CDR2 FVKESK. The CDR3 is 16 amino acids. The CDR3 sequence: CASSRLSGVIVDEQFF. In nucleotides, the CDR3 is TGTGCCAGCAGCCGCTTGTCGGGAGTTATTGTCGATGAGCAGTTCTTC. The variable domain in full, with the rest retrieved from reference TRBV14 and TRBJ2-1, is EAGVTQFPSHSVIEKGQTVTLRCDPISGHDNLYWYRRVMGKEIKFLLHFVKESKQDESGMPNNRFLAERTGGTYSTLKVQPAELEDSGVYFCASSRLSGVIVDEQFFGPGTRLTVL.

The count of this clone is one. The rearrangement links TRBV7-2 to TRBJ2-1; no definite D call. The CDR3 consists of 13 residues. Germline lookup yields CDR1 SGHTA and CDR2 FQGNSA. V dropped 2 bases and J dropped 5 bases, with 7 bases sitting between them. Here the CDR3 reads CASSLFPNNEQFF. The CDR3 bases are TGTGCCAGCAGCTTATTCCCAAACAATGAGCAGTTCTTC.

The chain uses TRBV5-4 and TRBJ2-2; 10 bases fit TRBD2. This CDR3 region has 15 residues. Germline-derived CDR1 and CDR2 are SGHNT and YYREEE (reference sequence). V was pared by 3 bases and J by 4 bases, with 3 bases of the junction left unmatched. In nucleotides, the CDR3 is TGTGCCAGCAGCTCCGGGACTAGCGTCACCGGGGAGCTGTTTTTT. This sequence encodes CASSSGTSVTGELFF.

This chain connects TRBV30 to TRBJ1-1; unclear D gene. The V and J ends lost 5 bases and 1 base respectively, with 17 bases between them. This CDR3 comprises 15 residues. Germline CDR1 and CDR2: GTSNPN and SVGIG (reference sequence). The CDR3 DNA follows: TGTGCCTGGGGGGAGAAGACCGCTTCGAACACTGAAGCTTTCTTT. Encoded protein: CAWGEKTASNTEAFF.

This chain uses TRBV7-9 with TRBJ2-1; 9 nucleotides line up with TRBD1. After removal of 5 bases from V and 0 bases from J, the junction contained 2 bases not matched to a gene. Germline CDR1 SEHNR, CDR2 FQNEAQ (reference sequence). The CDR3 sequence is 15 residues long. CDR3 protein: CASSKGQGSYNEQFF. CDR3 in DNA: TGTGCCAGCAGCAAGGGACAGGGCTCCTACAATGAGCAGTTCTTC.

The chain joins TRBV9 to TRBJ2-1, with 10 bases that match TRBD1. Germline V gene data show CDR1 as SGDLS and CDR2 as YYNGEE. The CDR3 runs 16 residues. J gave up 2 bases and V 3 bases, and 5 bases lay outside the gene matches. DNA of the CDR3: TGTGCCAGCAGCGGCACCGGGACAGGGGCCTACAATGAGCAGTTCTTC. It is translated as CASSGTGTGAYNEQFF.

V usage is TRBV12-5 and J usage is TRBJ2-3; 12 bases are shared with TRBD2. This CDR3 region has 16 residues. CDR1 and CDR2 from the germline V gene are LGHNT and FRNRAP. Germline trimming cut 6 bases from V and 4 bases from J; bases unmatched to any gene: 8. CDR3 sequence (DNA): TGTGCTAGTGGGTCCGGGACTAGCGGGTTTGCAGATACGCAGTATTTT. Amino acids: CASGSGTSGFADTQYF.

CDR3 nucleotide sequence: TGTGCCAGCAGTTCTCCAGGAATTTCGGGATTAGCTTTCTTT. Translation gives CASSSPGISGLAFF. The V call is TRBV28, the J call TRBJ1-1, with D unresolved. This CDR3 has 14 amino acids. In germline, CDR1 is MDHEN, CDR2 SYDVKM. The V gene lost 4 bases and the J gene lost 10 bases, with 19 bases spanning the gap.

V gene TRBV28 combines with J gene TRBJ1-4; 9 bases are a match to TRBD1. CDR1 is MDHEN and CDR2 is SYDVKM in the germline V gene. This CDR3 is built from 14 residues. V lost 3 bases to trimming and J lost 8 bases; unmatched junction nucleotides: 4. The CDR3 loop is CASSFGQGWEKLFF. For the CDR3, the DNA is TGTGCCAGCAGTTTTGGACAGGGGTGGGAAAAACTGTTTTTT. The complete variable domain, with remaining parts taken from reference TRBV28 and TRBJ1-4, reads DVKVTQSSRYLVKRTGEKVFLECVQDMDHENMFWYRQDPGLGLRLIYFSYDVKMKEKGDIPEGYSVSREKKERFSLILESASTNQTSMYLCASSFGQGWEKLFFGSGTQLSVL.

The chain joins TRBV19 to TRBJ1-1, with D unresolved. The germline V and J ends were trimmed by 1 base and 4 bases, with 7 bases remaining between them. The CDR3 runs 13 residues. Germline V CDR1 and CDR2: LNHDA, SQIVND (reference sequence). The CDR3 loop is CASSIVGGTEAFF. CDR3 sequence (DNA): TGTGCCAGTAGTATAGTTGGCGGCACTGAAGCTTTCTTT.

The V and J genes are TRBV18 and TRBJ2-5, with D possibly TRBD1 on 5 matching bases. The CDR3 contains 15 residues. V lost 2 bases and J lost 1, with 11 bases in between. CDR1 KGHSH and CDR2 LQKENI come from the germline V gene. The DNA of the CDR3 is TGTGCCAGCTCACCAATTGACAGCCTCCAAGAGACCCAGTACTTC. Its protein is CASSPIDSLQETQYF.

The gene calls are TRBV11-2 and TRBJ1-1, with D unclear. Germline CDR1 reads SGHAT; CDR2 reads FQNNGV. The CDR3 contains 14 residues. The ends were cut back, 1 base at V and 6 bases at J, with 12 bases in the middle. The CDR3 coding sequence is TGTGCCAGCAGCTTAGTTACTGGTACGGCTGAAGCTTTCTTT. Translated: CASSLVTGTAEAFF.

This chain links TRBV6-5 with TRBJ1-2, with TRBD1 as a possible D gene (6 bases). Germline V gives CDR1 MNHEY, CDR2 SVGAGI. V was clipped by 6 bases and J by 2 bases, with 10 bases between them. The CDR3 sequence is 13 residues long. Here the CDR3 DNA reads TGTGCCAGCAGAAGGACAGCCAACTATGGCTACACCTTC. It specifies CASRRTANYGYTF.

This clone occurred once. This CDR3 reads CASSTPTGGGEAFF. CDR3 DNA sequence: TGTGCCAGCAGTACACCGACAGGGGGAGGAGAAGCTTTCTTT. The chain carries TRBV6-5 and TRBJ1-1, with 9 bases lining up with TRBD1. This CDR3 comprises 14 residues. Germline loops: CDR1 MNHEY, CDR2 SVGAGI. The V and J ends lost 5 bases and 8 bases, in that order; junction bases with no gene match: 9.

The CDR3 region is CASSWTGTSFYEQYF. In DNA form, the CDR3 reads TGTGCCAGCAGTTGGACCGGGACTAGCTTCTACGAGCAGTACTTC. The chain combines TRBV6-2 or TRBV6-3 with TRBJ2-7, with 9 bases fitting TRBD2. CDR1 and CDR2 (germline): MNHEY, SVGEGT. CDR3 size: 15 residues. V shed 4 bases, J shed 3 bases, and the junction held 7 bases outside the gene matches.

The chain employs TRBV7-9 and TRBJ2-1; no clear D gene. The CDR3 has 11 amino acids. Germline CDR1 SEHNR, CDR2 FQNEAQ (reference sequence). V gave up 5 bases and J gave up 9 bases, with 8 bases separating them. The CDR3: CASSPRSEQFF. DNA of the CDR3: TGTGCCAGCAGCCCACGGAGTGAGCAGTTCTTC.

The V gene is TRBV5-4, the J gene TRBJ2-1; 15 nucleotides line up with TRBD2. This CDR3 is built from 17 residues. V trimming: 4 bases; J trimming: 6 bases; junction bases outside the gene matches: 8. The germline V gene encodes CDR1 SGHNT and CDR2 YYREEE (reference sequence). CDR3 sequence: CASSIGLAGGPGNEQFF. CDR3 bases: TGTGCCAGCAGCATAGGACTAGCGGGAGGGCCTGGCAATGAGCAGTTCTTC.

V and J are TRBV2 and TRBJ2-5; 11 bases fit TRBD2. The CDR3 is 12 amino acids. J was trimmed by 6 bases and V by 7 bases; bases with no gene match: 1. Per the germline V gene, CDR1 is SNHLY and CDR2 is FYNNEI. CDR3 DNA: TGTGCCAGCACTAGCGGGAGGAAGACCCAGTACTTC. It codes for CASTSGRKTQYF.

This clone was counted a few times. This sequence joins TRBV29-1 and TRBJ1-1; D not certain. V was clipped by 4 bases and J by 3 bases, with 9 bases between them. CDR3 size: 12 residues. The germline gives CDR1 SQVTM, CDR2 ANQGSEA. The DNA of the CDR3 is TGCAGCGTTGTGAGAACCGACACTGAAGCTTTCTTT. Translating gives CSVVRTDTEAFF.

This clone was seen a single time. This chain uses TRBV12-3 or TRBV12-4 with TRBJ1-2; D remains ambiguous. Trimming stripped 5 bases from V and 8 bases from J, with 12 bases between. The CDR3 has 12 amino acids. The CDR3 region is CASSRGRGGYTF. The DNA for the CDR3 is TGTGCCAGCAGTAGAGGGCGAGGCGGCTACACCTTC.

This clone has only one observation. V usage is TRBV6-2 or TRBV6-3 and J usage is TRBJ2-7; TRBD2 aligns across 9 bases. Unmatched junction bases numbered 8, after V lost 4 bases and J lost 4 bases. Per germline, CDR1 MNHEY and CDR2 SVGEGT. This CDR3 contains 15 residues. As DNA, the CDR3 is TGTGCCAGCAGTTTAATAGCGGGAGCGCCATACGAGCAGTACTTC. Translating it yields CASSLIAGAPYEQYF.

V gene TRBV28 combines with J gene TRBJ1-2; weak D call: TRBD1 (5 bases). Germline V gene lookup returns CDR1 MDHEN and CDR2 SYDVKM. The ends were cut back, 6 bases at V and 6 bases at J, with 20 bases in the middle. This CDR3 is built from 15 residues. CDR3 region: CASSPSGRGMDGYTF. CDR3 nucleotide sequence: TGTGCCAGCAGCCCATCGGGTAGGGGAATGGATGGCTACACCTTC.

This sequence joins TRBV5-4 and TRBJ2-3; the D is unclear. The CDR3 sequence is 14 residues long. CDR1 is SGHNT and CDR2 is YYREEE in the germline V gene (reference sequence). V was trimmed by 6 bases and J by 1 base, leaving 12 bases between them. DNA of the CDR3: TGTGCCAGCACGCCTGGCAAAGGCACAGATACGCAGTATTTT. Its protein product is CASTPGKGTDTQYF.

In this sample, this clone turned up once. The chain combines TRBV5-1 with TRBJ2-1, with TRBD2 matching over 7 bases. The CDR3 extends over 14 amino acids. The trim removed 5 bases at V and 9 bases at J, leaving 11 bases unmatched. CDR1 and CDR2 (germline): SGHRS, YFSETQ. In nucleotides, the CDR3 is TGCGCCAGCAGGACTTCGGGAGGCGTCCCTGAGCAGTTCTTC. This translates into CASRTSGGVPEQFF.

In DNA, the CDR3 is TGTGCCAGCAGTGACCGGGACATTTGGGCCAAAAACATTCAGTACTTC. This gives the protein CASSDRDIWAKNIQYF. V usage is TRBV2 and J usage is TRBJ2-4; tentative D call: TRBD1 (6 bases). The CDR3 has 16 amino acids. Deletions cut 3 bases from V and 1 base from J, with 13 bases between. Germline-derived CDR1 and CDR2 are SNHLY and FYNNEI.

This clone was recorded only once. The rearrangement links TRBV2 to TRBJ2-7, with 7 positions matching TRBD1. With V trimmed by 3 bases and J by 0 bases, 11 bases remained unmatched. The CDR3 is 17 residues long. Germline V gives CDR1 SNHLY, CDR2 FYNNEI. The CDR3 nucleotides are TGTGCCAGCAGTGACCGCCCACAGGGGCTTAGCTCCTACGAGCAGTACTTC. It translates to CASSDRPQGLSSYEQYF.

The CDR3 DNA reads as TGTGCCAGCAGTCCACGTGAGCGGTACCAAGAGACCCAGTACTTC. This encodes CASSPRERYQETQYF. The chain recombines TRBV27 with TRBJ2-5; TRBD2 is a possible D gene (5 bases). V was shortened by 5 bases and J by 0 bases, with 13 bases between the two germline ends. CDR3 length: 15 residues. CDR1 MNHEY and CDR2 SMNVEV come from the germline V gene (reference sequence).